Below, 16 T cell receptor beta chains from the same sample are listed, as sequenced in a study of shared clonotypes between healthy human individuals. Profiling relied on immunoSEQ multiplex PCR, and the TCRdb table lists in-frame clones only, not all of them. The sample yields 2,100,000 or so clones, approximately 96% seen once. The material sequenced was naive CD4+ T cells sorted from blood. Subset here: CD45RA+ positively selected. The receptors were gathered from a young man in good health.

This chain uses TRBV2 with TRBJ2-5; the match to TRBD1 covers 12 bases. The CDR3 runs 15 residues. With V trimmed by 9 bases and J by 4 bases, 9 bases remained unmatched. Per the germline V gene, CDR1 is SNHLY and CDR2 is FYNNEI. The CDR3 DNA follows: TGTGCCAGTGCCCGGGACAGGGGGCTGGGAGAGACCCAGTACTTC. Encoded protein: CASARDRGLGETQYF.

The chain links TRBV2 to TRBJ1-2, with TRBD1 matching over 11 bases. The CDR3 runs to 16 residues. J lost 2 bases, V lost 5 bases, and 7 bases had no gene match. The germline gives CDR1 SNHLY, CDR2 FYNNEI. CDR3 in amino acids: CASSIPGQGGNYGYTF. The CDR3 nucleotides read TGTGCCAGCAGTATACCGGGACAGGGGGGGAACTATGGCTACACCTTC.

CDR3 nucleotides: TGTGCCAGCAGCGCGAACCAGGGGAACTATGGCTACACCTTC. It specifies CASSANQGNYGYTF. The chain carries TRBV9 and TRBJ1-2; TRBD1 is a possible D gene (6 bases). There are 14 residues in the CDR3. CDR1 is SGDLS and CDR2 is YYNGEE in the germline V gene. The V end was cut by 3 bases, the J end by 2 bases, with 11 bases between.

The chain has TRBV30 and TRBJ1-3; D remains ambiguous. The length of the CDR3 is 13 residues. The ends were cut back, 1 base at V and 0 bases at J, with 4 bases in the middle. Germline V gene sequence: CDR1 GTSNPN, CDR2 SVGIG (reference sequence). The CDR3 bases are TGTGCCTGGAGTGCTTTCTCTGGAAACACCATATATTTT. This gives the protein CAWSAFSGNTIYF.

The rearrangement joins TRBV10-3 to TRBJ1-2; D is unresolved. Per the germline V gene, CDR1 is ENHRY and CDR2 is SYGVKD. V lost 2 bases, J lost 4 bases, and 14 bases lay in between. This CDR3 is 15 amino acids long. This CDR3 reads CAISEIPSDTYGYTF. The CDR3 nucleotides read TGTGCCATCAGTGAGATCCCGTCAGATACCTATGGCTACACCTTC.

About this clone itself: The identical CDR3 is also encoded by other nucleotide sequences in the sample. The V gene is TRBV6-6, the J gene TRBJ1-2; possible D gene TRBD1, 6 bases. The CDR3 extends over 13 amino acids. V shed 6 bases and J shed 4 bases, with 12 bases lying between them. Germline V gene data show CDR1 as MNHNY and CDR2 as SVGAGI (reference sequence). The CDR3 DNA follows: TGTGCCAGCAGCTTTGACAGGAGCTATGGCTACACCTTC. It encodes CASSFDRSYGYTF.

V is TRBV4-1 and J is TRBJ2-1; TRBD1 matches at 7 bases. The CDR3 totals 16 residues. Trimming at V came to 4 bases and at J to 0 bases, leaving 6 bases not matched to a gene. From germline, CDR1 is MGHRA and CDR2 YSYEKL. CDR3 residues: CASSLRDRSSYNEQFF. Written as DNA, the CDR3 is TGCGCCAGCAGCCTACGGGACAGAAGCTCCTACAATGAGCAGTTCTTC.

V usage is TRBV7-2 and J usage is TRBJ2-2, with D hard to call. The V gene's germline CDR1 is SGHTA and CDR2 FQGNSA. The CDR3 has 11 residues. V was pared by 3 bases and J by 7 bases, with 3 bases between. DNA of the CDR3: TGTGCCAGCAGCTTCGGCGGGGAGCTGTTTTTT. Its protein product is CASSFGGELFF. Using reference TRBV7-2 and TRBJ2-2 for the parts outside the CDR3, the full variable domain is GAGVSQSPSNKVTEKGKDVELRCDPISGHTALYWYRQSLGQGLEFLIYFQGNSAPDKSGLPSDRFSAERTGGSVSTLTIQRTQQEDSAVYLCASSFGGELFFGEGSRLTVL.

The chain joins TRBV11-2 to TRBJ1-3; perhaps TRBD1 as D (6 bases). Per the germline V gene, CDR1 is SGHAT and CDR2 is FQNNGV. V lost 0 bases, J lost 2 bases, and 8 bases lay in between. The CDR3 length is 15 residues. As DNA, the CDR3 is TGTGCCAGCAGCTTAGAGGGGGGCCCTGGAAACACCATATATTTT. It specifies CASSLEGGPGNTIYF.

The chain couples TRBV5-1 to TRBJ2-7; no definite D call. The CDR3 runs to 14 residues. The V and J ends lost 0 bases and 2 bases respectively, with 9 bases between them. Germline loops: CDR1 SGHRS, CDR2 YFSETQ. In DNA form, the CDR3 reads TGCGCCAGCAGCTTGGAAGGGTATGCCTACGAGCAGTACTTC. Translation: CASSLEGYAYEQYF.

DNA of the CDR3: TGCAGCGCAGAACTCGCAGGGGGAAGTTCCTACGAGCAGTACTTC. It yields the protein CSAELAGGSSYEQYF. The chain couples TRBV29-1 to TRBJ2-7; 7 nucleotides match TRBD1. Per the germline V gene, CDR1 is SQVTM and CDR2 is ANQGSEA. J gave up 1 base and V 7 bases, and 13 bases lay outside the gene matches. The CDR3 runs 15 residues.

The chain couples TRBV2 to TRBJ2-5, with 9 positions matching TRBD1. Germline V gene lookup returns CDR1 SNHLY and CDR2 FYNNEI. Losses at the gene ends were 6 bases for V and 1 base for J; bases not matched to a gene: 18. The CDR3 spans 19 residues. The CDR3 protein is CASRRDPGQGRVVQETQYF. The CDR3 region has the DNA TGTGCCAGCAGGCGAGATCCGGGACAGGGAAGGGTAGTCCAAGAGACCCAGTACTTC.

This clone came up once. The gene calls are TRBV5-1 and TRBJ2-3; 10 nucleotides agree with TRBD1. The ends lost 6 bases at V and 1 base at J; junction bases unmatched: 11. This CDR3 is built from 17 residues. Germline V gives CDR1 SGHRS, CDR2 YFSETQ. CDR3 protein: CASTLPGQGIGTDTQYF. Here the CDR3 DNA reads TGCGCCAGCACCTTACCGGGACAGGGGATCGGCACAGATACGCAGTATTTT.

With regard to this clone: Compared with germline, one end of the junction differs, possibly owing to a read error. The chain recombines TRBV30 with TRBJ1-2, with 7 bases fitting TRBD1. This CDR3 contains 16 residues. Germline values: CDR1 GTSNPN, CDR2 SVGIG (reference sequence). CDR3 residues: CARSVRQGLGEFGYTF. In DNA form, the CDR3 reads TGTGCCCGGAGTGTACGACAGGGATTAGGGGAGTTTGGCTACACCTTC.

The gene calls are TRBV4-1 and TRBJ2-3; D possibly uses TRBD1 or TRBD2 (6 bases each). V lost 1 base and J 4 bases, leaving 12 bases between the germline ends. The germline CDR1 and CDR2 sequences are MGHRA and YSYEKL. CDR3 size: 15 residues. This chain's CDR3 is CASSQGGALADTQYF. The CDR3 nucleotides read TGCGCCAGCAGCCAAGGGGGGGCCCTGGCAGATACGCAGTATTTT.

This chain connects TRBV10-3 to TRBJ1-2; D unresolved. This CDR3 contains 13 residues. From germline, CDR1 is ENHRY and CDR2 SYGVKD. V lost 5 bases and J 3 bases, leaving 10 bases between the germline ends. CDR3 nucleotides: TGTGCCATCAGTAAGGGCCTGGACTATGGCTACACCTTC. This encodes CAISKGLDYGYTF.